Described below is a single T cell receptor beta chain sequence and its context. These data originate in a study of blood T cell repertoires in COVID-19. Study-level information: The study drew acute and convalescent COVID-19 samples from the United States, Italy and Spain.

Libraries were prepared by immunoSEQ multiplex PCR; TCRdb keeps only in-frame clonotypes and omits some of them. The table lists roughly 180,000 clones, more than 70% of them singletons. CDR1 SGHAT and CDR2 FQNNGV come from the germline V gene. V lost 5 bases, J lost 6 bases, and 14 bases lay in between. This CDR3 has 15 amino acids. This receptor was obtained from a man aged 55 to 69 who had recovered from COVID-19. Sequencing was carried out using PBMCs or T cells enriched from blood (not recorded which). The chain links TRBV11-2 to TRBJ1-6, with a weak D call TRBD1 (6 bases). CDR3 residues: CASSAGGQTNSPLHF. The CDR3 bases are TGTGCCAGCAGCGCCGGGGGGCAGACTAATTCACCCCTCCACTTT.